The 30 T cell receptor beta chains below were found in one sample sequenced in a study of cytomegalovirus exposure and HLA in healthy donors. The PCR made use of 60 Vbeta and 13 Jbeta primers. The table came from immunoSEQ multiplex PCR; TCRdb's copy has only in-frame clones and leaves some out. Of 150,000 to 200,000 clones in the sample, more than 60% are singletons; the top ten hold 10% to 12%. The sample consisted of PBMCs. The receptor set was obtained from a man younger than 35 in good health and CMV-seropositive.

The rearrangement joins TRBV15 to TRBJ2-7, with D perhaps matching TRBD2 (5 bases). The length of the CDR3 is 15 residues. The V gene lost 0 bases and the J gene lost 0 bases, with 9 bases spanning the gap. CDR1 is LNHNV, CDR2 YYDKDF, per germline (reference sequence). The CDR3 coding sequence is TGTGCCACCAGCAGAGATCCCGGGGACTCCTACGAGCAGTACTTC. This sequence encodes CATSRDPGDSYEQYF.

The chain recombines TRBV29-1 with TRBJ2-1, with D perhaps matching TRBD2 (5 bases). Germline V CDR1 and CDR2: SQVTM, ANQGSEA. Trimming pared 4 bases from V and 1 base from J, leaving 11 bases between. The CDR3 length is 14 residues. The chain's CDR3 is CSVGERRSYNEQFF. The CDR3 DNA sequence: TGCAGCGTTGGGGAGAGACGATCCTACAATGAGCAGTTCTTC.

This sequence joins TRBV28 and TRBJ2-1; D gene uncertain. The V end lost 6 bases, the J end lost 12 bases, and 12 bases lay between the germline ends. The CDR3 is 11 amino acids. Germline V gives CDR1 MDHEN, CDR2 SYDVKM. In nucleotides, the CDR3 is TGTGCCAGCAGCCTGCTAAGGAGGCAGTTCTTC. Protein sequence: CASSLLRRQFF.

The chain joins TRBV7-9 to TRBJ2-1; 7 bases map to TRBD1. The CDR3 totals 15 residues. The germline V gene has CDR1 SEHNR and CDR2 FQNEAQ (reference sequence). Losses at the gene ends were 5 bases for V and 2 bases for J; bases not matched to a gene: 6. CDR3 in amino acids: CASSAGTVAYNEQFF. In nucleotides, the CDR3 is TGTGCCAGCAGCGCCGGGACAGTCGCCTACAATGAGCAGTTCTTC.

This clone showed up just a few times. The rearrangement uses TRBV5-1 and TRBJ2-3, with TRBD2 matching over 10 bases. CDR1 is SGHRS and CDR2 is YFSETQ in the germline V gene. The trim removed 2 bases at V and 0 bases at J, leaving 3 bases unmatched. CDR3 length equals 16 residues. CDR3 coding DNA: TGCGCCAGCAGCTTTCTAGCGGGAGTAAGCACAGATACGCAGTATTTT. This gives the protein CASSFLAGVSTDTQYF.

This clone occurred a few times. The chain uses TRBV5-4 and TRBJ2-7; TRBD1 matches at 9 bases. In germline, CDR1 is SGHNT, CDR2 YYREEE (reference sequence). V trimming: 4 bases; J trimming: 2 bases; junction bases outside the gene matches: 10. This CDR3 comprises 16 residues. Written as DNA, the CDR3 is TGTGCCAGCAGCCCGCAGGGGGGACAGGGAGCCTACGAGCAGTACTTC. Translation: CASSPQGGQGAYEQYF. The full variable domain, completed using reference TRBV5-4 and TRBJ2-7, is ETGVTQSPTHLIKTRGQQVTLRCSSQSGHNTVSWYQQALGQGPQFIFQYYREEENGRGNFPPRFSGLQFPNYSSELNVNALELDDSALYLCASSPQGGQGAYEQYFGPGTRLTVT.

The chain is built from TRBV5-1 and TRBJ2-1; 8 nucleotides line up with TRBD2. CDR1 is SGHRS and CDR2 is YFSETQ in the germline V gene. With V trimmed by 3 bases and J by 8 bases, 10 bases remained unmatched. The CDR3 has 15 residues. The CDR3 DNA follows: TGCGCCAGCAGCTCTCGACTAGCGCTGGTGGATGAGCAGTTCTTC. Translation gives CASSSRLALVDEQFF.

The sample holds a few counts of this clone. The junction departs from the called germline gene at one end, perhaps through a read error. The chain has TRBV13 and TRBJ2-7; 8 bases align to TRBD1. The CDR3 has 16 amino acids. Germline V gene sequence: CDR1 PRHDT, CDR2 FYEKMQ (reference sequence). The CDR3 loop reads CASSESAGTGTYEQYF. CDR3 sequence (DNA): TGCGCCAGCAGTGAGTCGGCCGGGACAGGCACCTACGAGCAGTACTTC.

The chain joins TRBV27 to TRBJ2-1; TRBD2 matches at 9 bases. This CDR3 spans 12 amino acids. The V segment lost 2 bases and the J segment 15 bases; nucleotides outside the gene matches: 5. In germline, CDR1 is MNHEY, CDR2 SMNVEV (reference sequence). CDR3 bases: TGTGCCAGCAGTTTAGGGCTAGCGGGAATGTTCTTC. Translated: CASSLGLAGMFF.

This chain connects TRBV28 to TRBJ2-1; D is perhaps TRBD2 (5 bases). This CDR3 contains 13 residues. Germline V gene data show CDR1 as MDHEN and CDR2 as SYDVKM. The germline V and J ends were trimmed by 6 bases and 10 bases, with 16 bases remaining between them. CDR3 loop: CASRTGGRLEQFF. CDR3 in DNA: TGTGCCAGCAGGACCGGCGGGCGGCTGGAGCAGTTCTTC.

This clone was observed a handful of times. The chain couples TRBV19 to TRBJ1-4, with D unclear. CDR1 and CDR2 (germline): LNHDA, SQIVND (reference sequence). Trimming pared 6 bases from V and 4 bases from J, leaving 18 bases between. The CDR3 contains 16 residues. The CDR3 loop reads CASRSKTGISNEKLFF. Written as DNA, the CDR3 is TGTGCCAGTAGAAGTAAAACGGGAATAAGTAATGAAAAACTGTTTTTT. Full variable domain (missing parts from reference TRBV19 and TRBJ1-4): DGGITQSPKYLFRKEGQNVTLSCEQNLNHDAMYWYRQDPGQGLRLIYYSQIVNDFQKGDIAEGYSVSREKKESFPLTVTSAQKNPTAFYLCASRSKTGISNEKLFFGSGTQLSVL.

With respect to this clone: Sequence at one end of the junction differs from germline and may be a read error. V and J are TRBV10-1 and TRBJ2-7; 10 bases map to TRBD2. Germline V gene data show CDR1 as WNHNN and CDR2 as SYGVQD (reference sequence). The CDR3 covers 15 residues. In DNA, the CDR3 is TGCGCCGGCAGCCCTAGCGGGAGTGGGTTCAACGAGCAGTACTTC. Its protein product is CAGSPSGSGFNEQYF.

This clone turned up a few times. The chain uses TRBV14 and TRBJ2-2; the match to TRBD2 covers 9 bases. Germline values: CDR1 SGHDN, CDR2 FVKESK. The CDR3 runs to 15 residues. The V and J ends lost 4 bases and 4 bases, in that order; junction bases with no gene match: 4. The chain's CDR3 is CASSRREGITGELFF. The CDR3 nucleotides read TGTGCCAGCAGCCGGCGGGAGGGAATCACCGGGGAGCTGTTTTTT.

The V and J genes are TRBV9 and TRBJ2-3, with D uncertain. V lost 2 bases to trimming and J lost 10 bases, with 11 bases between them. The CDR3 has 12 residues. The germline gives CDR1 SGDLS, CDR2 YYNGEE. CDR3 bases: TGTGCCAGCAGCGTTCCCGTGCAGGCGCAGTATTTT. This sequence encodes CASSVPVQAQYF.

This clone came up a few times. The genes are TRBV13 and TRBJ2-2; 9 bases fit TRBD2. The CDR3 loop spans 16 amino acids. The germline gives CDR1 PRHDT, CDR2 FYEKMQ (reference sequence). V shed 5 bases, J shed 4 bases, and the junction held 8 bases outside the gene matches. The CDR3 loop is CASSRGGGSFTGELFF. The CDR3 bases are TGTGCCAGCAGCCGCGGGGGGGGGTCATTCACCGGGGAGCTGTTTTTT.

The gene calls are TRBV19 and TRBJ1-2; D remains unclear. Germline assignment: CDR1 LNHDA and CDR2 SQIVND (reference sequence). The V and J ends lost 6 bases and 8 bases respectively, with 19 bases between them. CDR3 length equals 14 residues. The CDR3 DNA reads TGTGCCAGTAGCCTCATCGGAGGGCCGTACGGCTACACCTTC. Translating gives CASSLIGGPYGYTF. Combining the CDR3 with reference TRBV19 and TRBJ1-2 gives the whole variable domain DGGITQSPKYLFRKEGQNVTLSCEQNLNHDAMYWYRQDPGQGLRLIYYSQIVNDFQKGDIAEGYSVSREKKESFPLTVTSAQKNPTAFYLCASSLIGGPYGYTFGSGTRLTVV.

This chain uses TRBV6-1 with TRBJ2-7, with 13 bases fitting TRBD2. Germline V lookup: CDR1 MNHNS, CDR2 SASEGT. After removal of 4 bases from V and 2 bases from J, the junction contained 8 bases not matched to a gene. The CDR3 runs 17 residues. CDR3 DNA sequence: TGTGCCAGCAGTGTTGGACTAGCGGGAGTCGCCCCCTACGAGCAGTACTTC. Translation gives CASSVGLAGVAPYEQYF.

This sequence joins TRBV2 and TRBJ1-5; the match to TRBD1 covers 8 bases. After removal of 8 bases from V and 5 bases from J, the junction contained 5 bases not matched to a gene. From germline, CDR1 is SNHLY and CDR2 FYNNEI. There are 13 residues in the CDR3. The CDR3, as DNA: TGTGCCAGCCGACAGGGGTCCGATCAGCCCCAGCATTTT. Amino acids: CASRQGSDQPQHF.

This chain joins TRBV7-9 and TRBJ2-3; D unresolved. The CDR3 has 13 residues. Trimming shortened V by 5 bases and J by 10 bases, and 16 bases separated the two germline ends. Germline CDR1 and CDR2: SEHNR and FQNEAQ (reference sequence). The CDR3 here is CASSPTPVGAQYF. CDR3 DNA sequence: TGTGCCAGCAGCCCTACGCCGGTCGGAGCGCAGTATTTT.

The rearrangement links TRBV18 to TRBJ2-7, with D unclear. The V gene lost 3 bases and the J gene lost 0 bases, with 15 bases spanning the gap. This CDR3 contains 16 residues. Per the germline V gene, CDR1 is KGHSH and CDR2 is LQKENI. CDR3 sequence reads: CASSPPNSPASYEQYF. Here the CDR3 DNA reads TGTGCCAGCTCACCCCCAAACTCGCCCGCCTCCTACGAGCAGTACTTC.

The rearrangement links TRBV19 to TRBJ2-5, with 13 bases identical to TRBD2. V trimming: 4 bases; J trimming: 1 base; junction bases outside the gene matches: 12. Germline V CDR1 and CDR2: LNHDA, SQIVND (reference sequence). This CDR3 has 19 residues. The CDR3 reads CASSSRAPGLAGFQETQYF. CDR3 nucleotides: TGTGCCAGTAGTAGCCGGGCCCCGGGACTAGCGGGATTCCAAGAGACCCAGTACTTC.

The genes are TRBV7-9 and TRBJ1-6; D not certain. This CDR3 is built from 13 residues. Deletions cut 8 bases from V and 1 base from J, with 6 bases between. Germline-derived CDR1 and CDR2 are SEHNR and FQNEAQ (reference sequence). DNA of the CDR3: TGTGCCAGCGGAGGGTCCTATAATTCACCCCTCCACTTT. This codes for CASGGSYNSPLHF.

The rearrangement uses TRBV2 and TRBJ2-1, with 9 bases that match TRBD2. This CDR3 region has 16 residues. Germline assignment: CDR1 SNHLY and CDR2 FYNNEI. The ends lost 4 bases at V and 12 bases at J; junction bases unmatched: 16. The CDR3 DNA sequence: TGTGCCAGCAGTGGTCCTGGGACTAGCAGGAAGTATGGGCAGTTCTTC. Its protein is CASSGPGTSRKYGQFF.

The chain combines TRBV28 with TRBJ2-2, with TRBD2 as a possible D gene (5 bases). The CDR3 extends over 13 amino acids. V was pared by 1 base and J by 8 bases, with 8 bases between. The germline gives CDR1 MDHEN, CDR2 SYDVKM. The CDR3 loop is CASSLLSGGELFF. CDR3 sequence (DNA): TGTGCCAGCAGTTTATTGTCGGGAGGGGAGCTGTTTTTT.

This clone has a handful of counts. The J gene is TRBJ1-3, the V gene TRBV18; no reliable D call. Trimming pared 3 bases from V and 12 bases from J, leaving 15 bases between. Germline assignment: CDR1 KGHSH and CDR2 LQKENI. CDR3 length equals 13 residues. The CDR3 DNA reads TGTGCCAGCTCACCCCGAGTGGACTGGAACATATATTTT. Protein sequence: CASSPRVDWNIYF.

This rearrangement joins TRBV19 to TRBJ1-5; 10 bases line up with TRBD1. V lost 5 bases and J lost 2; bases outside the gene matches: 3. The CDR3 is 15 amino acids. Germline lookup yields CDR1 LNHDA and CDR2 SQIVND (reference sequence). The CDR3 is CASSWDRGGNQPQHF. In DNA, the CDR3 is TGTGCCAGTAGTTGGGACAGGGGAGGCAATCAGCCCCAGCATTTT.

V is TRBV11-2 and J is TRBJ2-3, with 9 nucleotides matching TRBD1. Germline lookup yields CDR1 SGHAT and CDR2 FQNNGV. The CDR3 is 15 amino acids. V was pared by 11 bases and J by 7 bases, with 16 bases of the junction left unmatched. The CDR3 nucleotides read TGTGCCTCTGGGCCCAGGACAGGGGTGGGTTATACGCAGTATTTT. Protein: CASGPRTGVGYTQYF.

V usage is TRBV9 and J usage is TRBJ2-2; 12 positions agree with TRBD1. CDR1 is SGDLS, CDR2 YYNGEE, per germline. The CDR3 sequence is 17 residues long. V gave up 0 bases and J gave up 5 bases; unmatched junction bases: 5. CDR3 region: CASSVGDRGLGTGELFF. CDR3 bases: TGTGCCAGCAGCGTAGGGGACAGGGGGCTAGGGACCGGGGAGCTGTTTTTT.

This clone was seen a few times. The gene calls are TRBV7-9 and TRBJ1-1; 7 bases line up with TRBD1. Trimming cost V 7 bases and J 8 bases; bases outside gene matches: 10. Germline CDR1 is SEHNR and CDR2 is FQNEAQ (reference sequence). The CDR3 totals 13 residues. Written as DNA, the CDR3 is TGTGCCAGCACCGGACAGGAAATAAGCGAAGCTTTCTTT. Amino acids: CASTGQEISEAFF.

This clone was observed a few times. The chain joins TRBV9 to TRBJ1-4, with 7 bases matching TRBD1. This CDR3 comprises 15 residues. The J segment lost 5 bases and the V segment lost 0 bases, leaving 4 bases of the junction unmatched. Per the germline V gene, CDR1 is SGDLS and CDR2 is YYNGEE. This CDR3 reads CASSVEGQRNEKLFF. In DNA, the CDR3 is TGTGCCAGCAGCGTAGAGGGACAGAGAAATGAAAAACTGTTTTTT.